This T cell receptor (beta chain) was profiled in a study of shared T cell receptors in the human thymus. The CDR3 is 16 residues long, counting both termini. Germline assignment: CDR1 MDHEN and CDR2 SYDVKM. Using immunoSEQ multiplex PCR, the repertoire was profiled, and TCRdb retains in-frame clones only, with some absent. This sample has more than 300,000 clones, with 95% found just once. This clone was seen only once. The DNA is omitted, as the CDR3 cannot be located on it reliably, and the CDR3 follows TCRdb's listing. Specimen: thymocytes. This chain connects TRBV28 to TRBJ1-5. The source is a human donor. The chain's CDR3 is CASILAGRRGNQPQHF.